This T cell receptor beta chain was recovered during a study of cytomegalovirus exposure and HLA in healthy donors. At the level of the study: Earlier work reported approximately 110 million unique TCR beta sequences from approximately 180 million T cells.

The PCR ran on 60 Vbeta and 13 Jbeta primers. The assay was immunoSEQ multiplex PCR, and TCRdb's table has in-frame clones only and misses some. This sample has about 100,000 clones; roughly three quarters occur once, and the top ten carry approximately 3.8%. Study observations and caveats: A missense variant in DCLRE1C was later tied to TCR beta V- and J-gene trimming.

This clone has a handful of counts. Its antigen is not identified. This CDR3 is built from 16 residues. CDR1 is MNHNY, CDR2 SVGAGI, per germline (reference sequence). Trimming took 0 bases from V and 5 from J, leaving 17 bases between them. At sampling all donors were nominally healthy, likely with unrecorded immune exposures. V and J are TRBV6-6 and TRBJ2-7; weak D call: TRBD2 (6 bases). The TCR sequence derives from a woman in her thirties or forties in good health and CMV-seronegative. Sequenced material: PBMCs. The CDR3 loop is CASSYSMGRGINEQYF. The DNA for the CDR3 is TGTGCCAGCAGTTACTCGATGGGGCGGGGTATAAACGAGCAGTACTTC.